The clone carrying this T cell receptor (beta chain) was seen ten or more times. No antigen is known for it. The template was RNA from unsorted bulk tissue. TCRbeta libraries were built with three rounds of nested PCR, modified from ARM-PCR. From the multiplex PCR reads, TCRdb called clonotypes with MiXCR, one entry per CDR3 protein. Among roughly 150,000 distinct CDR3 sequences listed, around 66% were seen once. Per germline, CDR1 SGHAT and CDR2 FQNNGV. V was cut by 5 bases and J by 4 bases, with 9 bases left in between. The CDR3 extends over 12 amino acids. The sample comes from a study of tumor and adjacent non-tumor tissue in lung cancer. Study overall: Around 4.2 million productive TCRbeta reads were obtained per sample on average. General study results and limits: In normal lung, the top 100 clones were significantly more dominant than in tumor.

This clonotype was obtained from a man aged 55-75 years with small cell lung cancer. The sample comprised lung tumor tissue. The chain couples TRBV11-2 to TRBJ2-7, with D maybe TRBD1 (6 bases). In nucleotides, the CDR3 is TGTGCCAGCAGCCACAGGGAATACGAGCAGTACGTC. It encodes CASSHREYEQYV.